The 30 T cell receptor beta chains below were found in one sample sequenced in a study of tumor-infiltrating lymphocytes in primary liver carcinoma. TCR beta cDNA was prepared out of roughly 520 ng total RNA by means of a constant-region primer. Three nested multiplex PCR rounds, a slightly modified ARM-PCR method, built the TCR beta libraries. Amplification in the first two PCR rounds was performed using TRBV1-TRBV30 forward primers and a C-beta reverse primer for approximately 10 cycles each. TCRdb re-analysed the multiplex PCR reads in MiXCR, keeping a single row per CDR3 protein. In the table there are 55,000 to 65,000 distinct CDR3 sequences, roughly 70% of which are singletons. Co-extraction of RNA and DNA was performed on about 19-30 mg of unsorted bulk tissue. The sample consisted of liver tumor tissue from sampling region 2. Subset defined: tumor region T2, inferior pole. These receptors were obtained from a middle-aged man with primary liver carcinoma and hepatitis B virus infection.

The rearrangement links TRBV6-2 or TRBV6-3 to TRBJ2-7; no clear D. V lost 2 bases and J 12 bases, leaving 17 bases between the germline ends. CDR3 length: 13 residues. Germline values: CDR1 MNHEY, CDR2 SVGEGT. CDR3: CASSYEAPYEWYF. CDR3 DNA: TGTGCCAGCAGTTACGAGGCACCCTACGAGTGGTACTTC.

Concerning this clonotype: The junction shows a germline mismatch at one end, possibly a read error. The chain is built from TRBV18 and TRBJ2-7, with 7 positions matching TRBD2. CDR1 and CDR2 from the germline V gene are KGHSH and LQKENI. The CDR3 sequence is 18 residues long. The CDR3 coding sequence is TGTGCCAGCCCACCCTTCACCGGGGGGTTGTCGGGGCTTTACGAGCAGTACTTC. Its translation: CASPPFTGGLSGLYEQYF.

As for this clonotype: The junction shows a germline mismatch at one end, possibly a read error. The chain combines TRBV6-1 with TRBJ2-7; tentatively, D is TRBD1 (6 bases). CDR1 and CDR2 (germline): MNHNS, SASEGT. The CDR3 consists of 13 residues. CDR3 DNA sequence: TGCGCCATCAGTGAAAACAGGGAAAACGAGCAGTACTTC. Translated: CAISENRENEQYF.

Note on this clonotype: The conserved final phenylalanine or tryptophan is absent from the CDR3, which likely points to a read error. The chain has TRBV4-1 and TRBJ2-7; 7 bases agree with TRBD2. The CDR3 loop spans 16 amino acids. Germline lookup yields CDR1 MGHRA and CDR2 YSYEKL. V shed 7 bases, J shed 4 bases, and the junction held 16 bases outside the gene matches. CDR3: CASNRSLAEPLYEQYL. The CDR3 DNA reads TGCGCCAGCAACCGATCCCTAGCGGAGCCACTTTACGAGCAGTACCTC.

In regard to this clonotype: The junction departs from germline at one end; a sequencing error may be responsible. This chain links TRBV7-9 with TRBJ2-1, with 8 bases aligning to TRBD2. The CDR3 totals 14 residues. Germline V CDR1 and CDR2: SEHNR, FQNEAQ (reference sequence). CDR3 coding DNA: TGTGTCAGCAGCCCGGGACTAGGTCTCAATGAGCAGTTCTTC. Amino acid sequence: CVSSPGLGLNEQFF.

This clonotype was found a few times. This clone may be a read error of a much larger clone one base away. This chain uses TRBV14 with TRBJ2-1, with D possibly being TRBD2 (6 bases). Germline CDR1 is SGHDN and CDR2 is FVKESK. This CDR3 is built from 17 residues. In nucleotides, the CDR3 is TGTGCCAGCAGCCAAGCCCCCGGGGCTAGCGCCGTAAATGGGCAGTTCTTC. This gives the protein CASSQAPGASAVNGQFF.

J is TRBJ2-7 and V is TRBV11-2; the match to TRBD1 covers 11 bases. Germline V lookup: CDR1 SGHAT, CDR2 FQNNGV. J was trimmed by 7 bases and V by 5 bases; bases with no gene match: 7. This CDR3 has 14 residues. The CDR3 sequence: CASSPRTGGHEQYF. In nucleotides, the CDR3 is TGTGCCAGCAGCCCCCGGACAGGGGGCCATGAGCAGTACTTC.

Remarks on this clonotype: The junction departs from germline at one end; a sequencing error may be responsible. CDR3 in DNA: TGTGCCAGCAGTACCTCAGCAGAGAACACTGGAGCTTTCTTT. It specifies CASSTSAENTGAFF. This chain uses TRBV2 with TRBJ1-1; no reliable D call. CDR1 is SNHLY, CDR2 FYNNEI, per germline. The CDR3 is made up of 14 amino acids.

The chain combines TRBV4-3 with TRBJ2-5, with 7 bases lining up with TRBD2. The J segment lost 5 bases and the V segment lost 2 bases, leaving 5 bases of the junction unmatched. From germline, CDR1 is LGHNA and CDR2 YSLEER. The CDR3 runs 14 residues. CDR3 residues: CASSQNWGGETQYF. As DNA, the CDR3 is TGCGCCAGCAGCCAAAACTGGGGGGGGGAGACCCAGTACTTC.

This clonotype appeared a few times. The chain joins TRBV29-1 to TRBJ1-2; 7 nucleotides align to TRBD1. The V gene end was trimmed by 8 bases and the J gene end by 8 bases; junction bases not matched to a gene: 11. This CDR3 comprises 12 residues. In germline, CDR1 is SQVTM, CDR2 ANQGSEA. The DNA for the CDR3 is TGCAGCATCATGACAGGGAGGGAGGGCTACACCTTC. Translating gives CSIMTGREGYTF.

A note on this clonotype: Because the CDR3 is missing its conserved closing phenylalanine or tryptophan, this is likely a read error. This chain connects TRBV12-3 or TRBV12-4 to TRBJ1-5, with TRBD1 matching over 7 bases. This CDR3 has 13 residues. V lost 5 bases, J lost 10 bases, and 8 bases stayed unmatched. The CDR3 DNA reads as TGTGCCAGCAGTGAGGGGGCAGGACATCCCCAGCATCTT. Protein: CASSEGAGHPQHL.

Only a few counts were recorded for this clonotype. The rearrangement joins TRBV5-1 to TRBJ2-7; D is undetermined. The CDR3 runs to 14 residues. Trimming took off 0 bases at V and 2 bases at J, with 9 bases between the two ends. Germline values: CDR1 SGHRS, CDR2 YFSETQ. CDR3 region: CASSLDPSTYEQYF. The CDR3 region has the DNA TGCGCCAGCAGCTTGGATCCTTCCACCTACGAGCAGTACTTC.

Of note for this clonotype: At one end, the junction sequence differs from germline, possibly due to a read error. The rearrangement joins TRBV11-1 to TRBJ1-2; 9 bases align to TRBD1. Germline V gives CDR1 SGHAT, CDR2 FQDESV (reference sequence). The CDR3 totals 15 residues. CDR3 in amino acids: CASSFRTGVDYDYTF. The CDR3 nucleotides are TGTGCCAGCAGCTTTCGGACAGGGGTGGACTATGACTACACATTC. Full variable domain (missing parts from reference TRBV11-1 and TRBJ1-2): EAEVAQSPRYKITEKSQAVAFWCDPISGHATLYWYRQILGQGPELLVQFQDESVVDDSQLPKDRFSAERLKGVDSTLKIQPAELGDSAMYLCASSFRTGVDYDYTFGSGTRLTVV.

As to this clonotype: A much larger clone sits a single nucleotide away, making a read error possible. The J gene is TRBJ2-1, the V gene TRBV6-2 or TRBV6-3, with 12 bases aligning to TRBD2. The CDR3 loop spans 16 amino acids. The germline V gene has CDR1 MNHEY and CDR2 SVGEGT. The CDR3 protein is CVSRLLGLAGYNEQFF. As DNA, the CDR3 is TGTGTCAGCAGACTTTTGGGACTAGCGGGCTACAATGAGCAGTTCTTC.

Comment on this clonotype: A read error may explain this, as a much larger clone is one base away. This sequence joins TRBV6-2 or TRBV6-3 and TRBJ2-2; 9 nucleotides line up with TRBD2. Germline assignment: CDR1 MNHEY and CDR2 SVGEGT. J was trimmed by 4 bases and V by 4 bases; bases with no gene match: 7. This CDR3 has 16 amino acids. The CDR3 coding sequence is TGTGCCAGCAGTTCTCTAGCGGGGCTGAGCACCGGGGAGCTGTTTTTT. Its protein is CASSSLAGLSTGELFF.

In regard to this clonotype: At one end the junction does not follow the germline gene, possibly because of a read error. The rearrangement links TRBV11-2 to TRBJ2-3; unclear D gene. Looked up from germline, CDR1 is SGHAT and CDR2 is FQNNGV. The CDR3 sequence is 14 residues long. In DNA, the CDR3 is TGTGCCAGCAGCTTAGAGACGCCCTGGGATACGCACTATTTT. Amino acids: CASSLETPWDTHYF.

Details on this clonotype: A much larger clone lies a single base off, so this may be a read error. Here the CDR3 omits its conserved ending phenylalanine or tryptophan, so a read error is the likely source. The V and J genes are TRBV29-1 and TRBJ2-5; no definite D call. With 7 bases removed from V and 2 bases from J, the gap between germline ends came to 11 bases. This CDR3 spans 12 amino acids. Germline V lookup: CDR1 SQVTM, CDR2 ANQGSEA. As DNA, the CDR3 is TGCAGCGCCGCGACTTTGCAAGAGACCCAGTACTCC. Translation: CSAATLQETQYS.

The chain couples TRBV5-5 to TRBJ1-2; D is ambiguous. Per germline, CDR1 SGHKS and CDR2 YYEKEE (reference sequence). The V end lost 1 base, the J end lost 5 bases, and 15 bases lay between the germline ends. This CDR3 spans 15 amino acids. The CDR3 coding sequence is TGTGCCAGCAGCTTGTCTATGGAGACGGCTTATGGCTACACCTTC. This encodes CASSLSMETAYGYTF.

With respect to this clonotype: This sequence may be a read error, since a much larger clone differs from it by one base. This chain joins TRBV5-4 and TRBJ2-2; maybe TRBD1 (6 bases). This CDR3 has 14 amino acids. Germline lookup yields CDR1 SGHNT and CDR2 YYREEE (reference sequence). V lost 5 bases to trimming and J lost 4 bases, with 12 bases between them. The DNA of the CDR3 is TGTGCCAGCAGGCCAGGGGCGAGCACCGGGGAGCTGTTTTTT. As protein: CASRPGASTGELFF.

Details on this clonotype: It may be a read error: a sequence one base away is much more abundant. The rearrangement joins TRBV4-2 to TRBJ2-1, with 14 bases matching TRBD2. The CDR3 is made up of 16 amino acids. Per the germline V gene, CDR1 is LGHNA and CDR2 is YNFKEQ. J was trimmed by 5 bases and V by 7 bases; bases with no gene match: 7. As DNA, the CDR3 is TGTGCCAGCATCCAGACGACTAGCGGGAGGGACAATGAGCAGTTCTTC. This encodes CASIQTTSGRDNEQFF.

Details on this clonotype: As the CDR3 is not closed by the conserved phenylalanine or tryptophan, this likely results from a read error. The V gene is TRBV30, the J gene TRBJ2-5; D gene unclear. CDR1 and CDR2 from the germline V gene are GTSNPN and SVGIG (reference sequence). The CDR3 spans 13 residues. V was clipped by 3 bases and J by 2 bases, with 10 bases between them. CDR3 coding DNA: TGTGCCTGGAGCGCGCTAGAGCAAGAGACCCAGTACTTG. Encoded protein: CAWSALEQETQYL.

The chain employs TRBV4-3 and TRBJ2-1; D is uncertain. Germline V CDR1 and CDR2: LGHNA, YSLEER. The CDR3 totals 17 residues. V was cut by 0 bases and J by 16 bases, with 28 bases left in between. CDR3: CASSQDLGSSSYNEYFF. Here the CDR3 DNA reads TGCGCCAGCAGCCAAGATCTTGGCAGCAGCTCCTACAATGAGTATTTCTTC.

This clonotype was observed at least ten times. The V gene is TRBV12-3 or TRBV12-4, the J gene TRBJ1-6; 10 bases agree with TRBD1. With V trimmed by 6 bases and J by 7 bases, 6 bases remained unmatched. This CDR3 region has 15 residues. CDR3 sequence reads: CASSPDRGWNSPLHF. DNA of the CDR3: TGTGCCAGCAGCCCGGACAGGGGGTGGAATTCACCCCTCCACTTT.

About this clonotype itself: No conserved phenylalanine or tryptophan is present at the end of the CDR3, so a read error is the likely explanation. V and J are TRBV6-2 or TRBV6-3 and TRBJ1-5, with a possible D match to TRBD1 (5 bases). This CDR3 is built from 13 residues. Germline CDR1 is MNHEY and CDR2 is SVGEGT. V lost 2 bases to trimming and J lost 5 bases, with 7 bases between them. CDR3 in DNA: TGTGCCAGCAGTTACGACAGTTATCAGCCCCAGCATATT. Amino acids: CASSYDSYQPQHI.

A note on this clonotype: At one end, the junction sequence differs from germline, possibly due to a read error. This chain joins TRBV10-3 and TRBJ2-2; D possibly corresponds to TRBD2 (7 bases). Per the germline V gene, CDR1 is ENHRY and CDR2 is SYGVKD. The CDR3 spans 14 residues. The CDR3 DNA follows: TGTGCCAACAGGGAGCGGGACGACACCTGGGAGCTATTTTTT. This codes for CANRERDDTWELFF.

About this clonotype: A much larger clone lies a single base off, so this may be a read error. The genes are TRBV11-3 and TRBJ2-1; the D gene is possibly TRBD2 (6 bases). The CDR3 is 17 residues long. Germline V gene lookup returns CDR1 SGHNT and CDR2 YENEEA. CDR3 in amino acids: CASSLGVPGLPHNEQLF. The CDR3 DNA is TGTGCCAGCAGCTTAGGCGTACCGGGACTCCCCCACAATGAGCAGTTGTTC.

This clonotype came up a few times. The chain carries TRBV25-1 and TRBJ1-4; no reliable D call. CDR1 and CDR2 from the germline V gene are MGHDK and SYGVNS. This CDR3 region has 14 residues. Trimming took off 6 bases at V and 4 bases at J, with 12 bases between the two ends. Here the CDR3 reads CASRAAGYNEKLFF. Here the CDR3 DNA reads TGTGCCAGCAGGGCGGCGGGCTATAATGAAAAACTGTTTTTT. Full variable domain (outside the CDR3, taken from reference TRBV25-1 and TRBJ1-4): EADIYQTPRYLVIGTGKKITLECSQTMGHDKMYWYQQDPGMELHLIHYSYGVNSTEKGDLSSESTVSRIRTEHFPLTLESARPSHTSQYLCASRAAGYNEKLFFGSGTQLSVL.

Worth noting for this clonotype: A read error may produce the germline difference seen at one junction end. J is TRBJ2-3 and V is TRBV12-3 or TRBV12-4; D not certain. The CDR3 sequence is 15 residues long. This CDR3 is CASSRDQSFTDTQNF. The CDR3 DNA sequence: TGTGCCAGCAGCCGCGACCAGTCCTTCACAGATACGCAGAATTTT.

Remarks on this clonotype: A clone one base away is much larger, so this may be a read error. This chain links TRBV5-1 with TRBJ2-5; no firm D call. The CDR3 has 13 amino acids. Germline V lookup: CDR1 SGHRS, CDR2 YFSETQ. The CDR3 reads CASVRIPQETQYF. The CDR3 coding sequence is TGCGCAAGCGTCCGGATTCCCCAAGAGACCCAGTACTTC. Combining the CDR3 with reference TRBV5-1 and TRBJ2-5 gives the whole variable domain KAGVTQTPRYLIKTRGQQVTLSCSPISGHRSVSWYQQTPGQGLQFLFEYFSETQRNKGNFPGRFSGRQFSNSRSEMNVSTLELGDSALYLCASVRIPQETQYFGPGTRLLVL.

The V call is TRBV7-8, the J call TRBJ2-5; possibly TRBD1 for D (6 bases). CDR3 size: 16 residues. Germline CDR1 and CDR2: SGHVS and FQNEAQ. Trimming pared 2 bases from V and 2 bases from J, leaving 15 bases between. As DNA, the CDR3 is TGTGCCAGCAGCTTAAGAGGTTGGGACACTCAAGAGACCCAGTACTTC. Translated: CASSLRGWDTQETQYF.